This T cell receptor beta chain was sequenced during a study of T cell responses to AZD1222 COVID-19 vaccine. For the study at large: Second-dose groups at about 4 or about 12 weeks were pooled.

Broader study findings: Nearly half of spike-specific TCRs reportedly target variant regions that are unmutated in the B.1.351 and B.1.1.7 variants. Donors, mostly white British, included more females; clonal diversity was possibly underestimated.

Generated by immunoSEQ multiplex PCR, the TCRdb table keeps only in-frame clones and is missing some. The sample carries roughly 150,000 clones, just over 90% recorded once. On this clone itself: The antigen is undetermined.

The CDR3 extends over 13 amino acids. Trimming pared 5 bases from V and 7 bases from J, leaving 9 bases between. Germline V lookup: CDR1 MDHEN, CDR2 SYDVKM. The input for sequencing was peripheral blood, taken on day 0 of AZD1222 vaccination. This chain joins TRBV28 and TRBJ1-6; D is unresolved. The TCR was taken from an adult in good health. DNA for the CDR3: TGTGCCAGCAGTGAGCAAGTGAATTCACCCCTCCACTTT. It yields the protein CASSEQVNSPLHF.